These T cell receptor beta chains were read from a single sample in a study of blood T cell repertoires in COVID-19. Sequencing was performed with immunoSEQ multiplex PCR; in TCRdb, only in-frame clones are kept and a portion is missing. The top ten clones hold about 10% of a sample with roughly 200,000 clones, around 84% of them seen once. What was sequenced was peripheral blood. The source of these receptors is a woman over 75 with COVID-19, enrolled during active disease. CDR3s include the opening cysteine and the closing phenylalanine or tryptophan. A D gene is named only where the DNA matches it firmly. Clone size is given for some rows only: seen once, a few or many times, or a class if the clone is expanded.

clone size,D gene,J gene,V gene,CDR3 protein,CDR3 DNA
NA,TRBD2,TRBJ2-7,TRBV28,CASSLHLAGGPGEQYF,TGTGCCAGCAGCCTCCATCTAGCGGGGGGGCCAGGGGAGCAGTACTTC
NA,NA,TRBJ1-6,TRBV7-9,CASRRDGGDHSPLHF,TGTGCCAGCAGGAGGGACGGGGGAGATCATTCACCCCTCCACTTT
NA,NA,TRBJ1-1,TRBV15,CATSSIMNTEAFF,TGTGCCACCAGCAGTATTATGAACACTGAAGCTTTCTTT
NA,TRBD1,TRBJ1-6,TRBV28,CASRGQGDNSPLHF,TGTGCCAGCAGAGGACAGGGGGATAATTCACCCCTCCACTTT
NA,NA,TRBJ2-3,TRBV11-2,CASSLRLSGHNTDTQYF,TGTGCCAGCAGCTTGCGACTGAGCGGCCACAACACAGATACGCAGTATTTT
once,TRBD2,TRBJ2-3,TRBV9,CASSESGRTDTQYF,TGTGCCAGCAGCGAAAGCGGGAGAACAGATACGCAGTATTTT
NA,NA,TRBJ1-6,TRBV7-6,CASSLQTGYNSPLHF,TGTGCCAGCAGCTTACAGACAGGCTATAATTCACCCCTCCACTTT
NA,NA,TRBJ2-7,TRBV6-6,CASSYNMRELRYEQYF,TGTGCCAGCAGTTACAATATGAGGGAACTACGTTACGAGCAGTACTTC
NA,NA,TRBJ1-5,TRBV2,CASSASNQPQHF,TGTGCCAGCAGTGCTTCGAATCAGCCCCAGCATTTT
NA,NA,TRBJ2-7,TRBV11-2,CASSSGLFYEQYF,TGTGCCAGCAGCTCGGGTCTATTCTACGAGCAGTACTTC
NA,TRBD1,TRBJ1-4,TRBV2,CASRWTGAQEKLFF,TGTGCCAGCAGATGGACAGGGGCGCAGGAAAAACTGTTTTTT
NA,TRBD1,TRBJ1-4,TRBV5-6,CASSWDRGSEKLFF,TGTGCCAGCAGCTGGGACAGGGGAAGTGAAAAACTGTTTTTT
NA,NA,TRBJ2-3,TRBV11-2,CASRRAGARTDTQYF,TGTGCCAGCCGGCGGGCAGGGGCCCGCACAGATACGCAGTATTTT
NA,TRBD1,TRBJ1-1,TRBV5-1,CASSPRTGISTEAFF,TGCGCCAGCAGCCCGAGGACAGGGATATCCACTGAAGCTTTCTTT
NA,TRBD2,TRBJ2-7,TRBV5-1,CASSSGTRDYEQYF,TGCGCCAGCAGCTCCGGGACTAGGGATTACGAGCAGTACTTC
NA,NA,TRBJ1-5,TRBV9,CASSVGGTFPNQPQHF,TGTGCCAGCAGCGTGGGAGGGACCTTTCCCAATCAGCCCCAGCATTTT
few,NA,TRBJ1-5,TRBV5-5,CASSLASADNQPQHF,TGTGCCAGCAGCTTGGCCTCTGCGGACAATCAGCCCCAGCATTTT
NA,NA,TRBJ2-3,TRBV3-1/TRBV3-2,CASSQDLGGASTDTQYF,TGTGCCAGCAGCCAAGATCTGGGCGGGGCTAGCACAGATACGCAGTATTTT
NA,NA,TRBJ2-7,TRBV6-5,CASKPGGFYEQYF,TGTGCCAGCAAGCCCGGGGGTTTCTACGAGCAGTACTTC
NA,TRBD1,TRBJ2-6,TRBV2,CASSERGTGWANVLTF,TGTGCCAGCAGTGAAAGGGGGACAGGTTGGGCCAACGTCCTGACTTTC
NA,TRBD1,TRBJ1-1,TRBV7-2,CASSSSNRGTEAFF,TGTGCCAGCAGCTCAAGCAACAGGGGAACTGAAGCTTTCTTT
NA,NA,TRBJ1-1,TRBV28,CASAPTGDKPEAFF,TGTGCCAGCGCCCCGACAGGAGACAAACCTGAAGCTTTCTTT
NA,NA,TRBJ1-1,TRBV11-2,CASSPWTTPGAFF,TGTGCCAGCAGCCCTTGGACAACCCCGGGCGCTTTCTTT
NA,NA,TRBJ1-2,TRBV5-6,CASSLGGLPVSNYGYTF,TGTGCCAGCAGCTTGGGAGGGTTACCCGTTTCTAACTATGGCTACACCTTC
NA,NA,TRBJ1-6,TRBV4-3,CASGVEPPNSPLHF,TGCGCCAGCGGCGTGGAGCCGCCGAATTCACCCCTCCACTTT
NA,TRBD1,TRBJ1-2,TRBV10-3,CAISERGQEGYTF,TGTGCCATCAGTGAAAGGGGACAGGAAGGGTACACCTTC
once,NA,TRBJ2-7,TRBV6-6,CASTPDSYYEQYF,TGTGCCAGCACCCCCGACAGTTACTACGAGCAGTACTTC
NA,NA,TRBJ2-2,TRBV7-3,CASSFGNTGELFF,TGTGCCAGCAGCTTCGGGAACACCGGGGAGCTGTTTTTT
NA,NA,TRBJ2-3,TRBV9,CASSVATGEVVADTQYF,TGTGCCAGCAGCGTAGCTACGGGGGAGGTCGTCGCAGATACGCAGTATTTT
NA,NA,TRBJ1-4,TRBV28,CASSFRDTNEKLFF,TGTGCCAGCAGTTTCCGGGACACCAATGAAAAACTGTTTTTT
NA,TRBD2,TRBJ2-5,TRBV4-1,CASSHTGLAGGNIETQYF,TGCGCCAGCAGCCATACGGGACTAGCGGGGGGCAACATAGAGACCCAGTACTTC
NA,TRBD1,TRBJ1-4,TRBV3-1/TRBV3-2,CASSLSGTGRGEKLFF,TGTGCCAGCAGCCTGTCCGGGACAGGCCGGGGTGAAAAACTGTTTTTT
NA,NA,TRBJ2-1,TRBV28,CASSLGQDMEQFF,TGTGCCAGCAGTTTAGGGCAGGACATGGAGCAGTTCTTC
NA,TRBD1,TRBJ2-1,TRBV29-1,CSGGQDQANEQFF,TGCAGCGGGGGACAGGATCAGGCCAATGAGCAGTTCTTC
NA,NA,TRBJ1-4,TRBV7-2,CASSLGVTVTNEKLFF,TGTGCCAGCAGCTTAGGAGTGACAGTGACTAATGAAAAACTGTTTTTT
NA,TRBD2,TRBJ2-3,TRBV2,CASRRSGLATDTQYF,TGTGCCAGCAGGAGGTCCGGACTAGCGACAGATACGCAGTATTTT
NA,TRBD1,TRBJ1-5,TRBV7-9,CASSQEGQGNQPQHF,TGTGCCAGCAGCCAAGAGGGACAGGGAAATCAGCCCCAGCATTTT
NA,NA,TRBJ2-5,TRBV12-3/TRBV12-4,CASSLAGVETQYF,TGTGCCAGCAGTTTAGCGGGAGTGGAGACCCAGTACTTC
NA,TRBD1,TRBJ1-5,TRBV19,CAGGTGGGNQPQHF,TGTGCCGGGGGGACAGGGGGTGGCAATCAGCCCCAGCATTTT
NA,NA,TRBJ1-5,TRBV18,CASSPGRGIGPQHF,TGTGCCAGCTCACCGGGCAGAGGGATCGGGCCCCAGCATTTT
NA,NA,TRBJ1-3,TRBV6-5,CASSYSGTSGNTIYF,TGTGCCAGCAGTTACTCTGGGACAAGCGGAAACACCATATATTTT
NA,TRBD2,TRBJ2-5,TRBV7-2,CASSPGLAGLYQETQYF,TGTGCCAGCAGCCCGGGACTAGCGGGACTGTACCAAGAGACCCAGTACTTC
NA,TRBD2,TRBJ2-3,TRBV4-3,CASSLAGGRTDTQYF,TGCGCCAGCAGCCTAGCGGGGGGGCGCACAGATACGCAGTATTTT
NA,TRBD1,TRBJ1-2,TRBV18,CASSPQTGATNYGYTF,TGTGCCAGCTCACCGCAGACAGGGGCAACTAACTATGGCTACACCTTC
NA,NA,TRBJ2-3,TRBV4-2,CASSQVSSGADTQYF,TGTGCCAGCAGCCAAGTCTCCAGCGGTGCAGATACGCAGTATTTT